The clone carrying this T cell receptor (beta chain) was observed many times. TCRdb independently ran MiXCR on the 5' RACE reads; one entry per CDR3 protein. The sample has about 270,000 distinct CDR3 sequences, 15% to 20% seen once. The CDR3 contains 12 residues. Germline CDR1 MDHEN, CDR2 SYDVKM. Trimming shortened V by 5 bases and J by 10 bases, and 14 bases separated the two germline ends. The sample comes from a study of T-cell memory formation after mild COVID-19. In the study overall: TCR clusters were mostly confined to one donor each.

The sequenced sample consisted of PBMCs or a T cell subset sorted from them (not recorded which). The chain has TRBV28 and TRBJ2-5; a possible D gene is TRBD2 (5 bases). This TCR came from a man younger than 35 who had mild COVID-19 (a few samples of this study predate the infection). Cell type and time point are not known. CDR3 amino acids: CASSPSGPHQYF. The CDR3 nucleotides are TGTGCCAGCAGTCCGAGCGGACCACACCAGTACTTC. The full variable domain, in which reference TRBV28 and TRBJ2-5 provide the parts outside the CDR3, is DVKVTQSSRYLVKRTGEKVFLECVQDMDHENMFWYRQDPGLGLRLIYFSYDVKMKEKGDIPEGYSVSREKKERFSLILESASTNQTSMYLCASSPSGPHQYFGPGTRLLVL.